A single sample is the source of the 10 T cell receptor beta chains below, sequenced in a study of cytomegalovirus exposure and HLA in healthy donors. With 60 Vbeta and 13 Jbeta primers, the PCR was carried out. Assay used: immunoSEQ multiplex PCR; TCRdb lists only in-frame clones, some missing. This sample has some 130,000 clones; 77% occur once, and the top ten carry approximately 4.2%. The sequenced sample was PBMCs. The receptors stem from a male donor in good health and CMV-seropositive.

The chain couples TRBV28 to TRBJ2-5; 8 bases map to TRBD1. The CDR3 is made up of 13 amino acids. The germline V gene encodes CDR1 MDHEN and CDR2 SYDVKM. V was pared by 6 bases and J by 3 bases, with 3 bases of the junction left unmatched. The CDR3 loop reads CASRPGQEETQYF. CDR3 sequence (DNA): TGTGCCAGCAGGCCGGGACAGGAAGAGACCCAGTACTTC.

V usage is TRBV6-5 and J usage is TRBJ2-5, with D possibly TRBD1 on 5 matching bases. The CDR3 has 12 residues. Germline V CDR1 and CDR2: MNHEY, SVGAGI. V was clipped by 9 bases and J by 5 bases, with 13 bases between them. CDR3: CASSRGGETQYF. The CDR3, as DNA: TGTGCCAGTTCAAGGGGTGGCGAGACCCAGTACTTC.

The chain employs TRBV6-1 and TRBJ2-7; a possible D gene is TRBD1 (5 bases). Trimming took off 6 bases at V and 5 bases at J, with 14 bases between the two ends. Germline assignment: CDR1 MNHNS and CDR2 SASEGT. CDR3 length: 13 amino acids. This CDR3 reads CASSAQGYNEQYF. As DNA, the CDR3 is TGTGCCAGCAGCGCCCAGGGTTACAACGAGCAGTACTTC.

The gene calls are TRBV5-1 and TRBJ2-3, with TRBD1 identical over 11 bases. The junction had 2 bases not matched to a gene; V was cut back by 0 bases and J by 5 bases. This CDR3 is built from 15 residues. From germline, CDR1 is SGHRS and CDR2 YFSETQ. CDR3 amino acids: CASSLGTGGVDTQYF. The CDR3 DNA reads TGCGCCAGCAGCTTGGGGACAGGGGGCGTAGATACGCAGTATTTT.

CDR3 bases: TGTGCCAGCAGCGGGACAGCCCGCCAAGAGACCCAGTACTTC. It encodes CASSGTARQETQYF. The chain recombines TRBV28 with TRBJ2-5; 7 bases line up with TRBD1. CDR1 is MDHEN and CDR2 is SYDVKM in the germline V gene. The CDR3 spans 14 residues. V lost 6 bases and J lost 1; bases outside the gene matches: 5.

The chain combines TRBV19 with TRBJ2-1, with 13 bases fitting TRBD2. V shed 5 bases and J 4 bases; nucleotides not matched to a gene: 8. The CDR3 totals 17 residues. Germline CDR1 reads LNHDA; CDR2 reads SQIVND (reference sequence). The CDR3 region has the DNA TGTGCCAGTAGTCCAGGACTAGCGGGAGTCGGGTACAATGAGCAGTTCTTC. Residues: CASSPGLAGVGYNEQFF.

This clone was counted only a few times. The gene calls are TRBV6-5 and TRBJ2-7; 7 bases line up with TRBD2. In germline, CDR1 is MNHEY, CDR2 SVGAGI. The junction had 0 bases not matched to a gene; V was cut back by 2 bases and J by 2 bases. The length of the CDR3 is 13 residues. In DNA, the CDR3 is TGTGCCAGCAGTTACGCGGGGGCCTACGAGCAGTACTTC. It encodes CASSYAGAYEQYF.

CDR3 DNA sequence: TGTGCCAGCAGCTCCCCTCCGGGATATAGCAATCAGCCCCAGCATTTT. It codes for CASSSPPGYSNQPQHF. The J gene is TRBJ1-5, the V gene TRBV5-8; no clear D gene. Germline assignment: CDR1 SGHTS and CDR2 YDEGEE. The CDR3 consists of 16 residues. V was shortened by 3 bases and J by 0 bases, with 13 bases between the two germline ends.

The chain links TRBV27 to TRBJ1-5; the match to TRBD1 covers 7 bases. V lost 1 base, J lost 2 bases, and 5 bases stayed unmatched. The CDR3 is 16 residues long. Germline CDR1 MNHEY, CDR2 SMNVEV (reference sequence). The DNA of the CDR3 is TGTGCCAGCAGTTTATACCCAACAGGGGGCAATCAGCCCCAGCATTTT. Translated: CASSLYPTGGNQPQHF.

The chain employs TRBV28 and TRBJ1-1; perhaps TRBD1 as D (5 bases). The germline V gene has CDR1 MDHEN and CDR2 SYDVKM. The CDR3 loop spans 12 amino acids. The V end lost 5 bases, the J end lost 11 bases, and 15 bases lay between the germline ends. This CDR3 reads CASSRQTQSAFF. CDR3 coding DNA: TGTGCCAGCAGTAGACAGACCCAGTCCGCTTTCTTT.